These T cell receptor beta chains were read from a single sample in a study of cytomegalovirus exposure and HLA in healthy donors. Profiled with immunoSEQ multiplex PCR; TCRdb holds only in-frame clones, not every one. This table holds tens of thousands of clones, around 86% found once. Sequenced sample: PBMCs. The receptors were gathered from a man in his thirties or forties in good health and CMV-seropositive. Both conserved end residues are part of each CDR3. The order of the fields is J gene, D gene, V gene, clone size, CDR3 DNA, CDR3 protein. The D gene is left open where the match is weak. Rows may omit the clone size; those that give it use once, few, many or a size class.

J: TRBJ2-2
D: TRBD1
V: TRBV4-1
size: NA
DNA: TGCGCCAGCAGCCGATTACAGGGGATTCGGGACACCGGGGAGCTGTTTTTT
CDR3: CASSRLQGIRDTGELFF

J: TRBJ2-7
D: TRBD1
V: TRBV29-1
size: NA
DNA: TGCAGCGTTGAGGAGCCGGGACAGGGGGCTTACGAGCAGTACTTC
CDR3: CSVEEPGQGAYEQYF

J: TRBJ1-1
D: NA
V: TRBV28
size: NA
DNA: TGTGCCAGCAGTACCCCGCTACAGGGGAACACTGAAGCTTTCTTT
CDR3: CASSTPLQGNTEAFF

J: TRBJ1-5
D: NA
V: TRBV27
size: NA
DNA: TGTGCCAGCAGTTCGGCAGGGGGCAATCAGCCCCAGCATTTT
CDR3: CASSSAGGNQPQHF

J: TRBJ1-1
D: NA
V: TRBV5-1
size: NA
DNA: TGCGCCAGCAGCTCAGGACAGAGGAACACTGAAGCTTTCTTT
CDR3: CASSSGQRNTEAFF

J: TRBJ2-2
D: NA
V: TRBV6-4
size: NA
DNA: TGTGCCAGCAGTAGCGGGAACACCGGGGAGCTGTTTTTT
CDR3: CASSSGNTGELFF

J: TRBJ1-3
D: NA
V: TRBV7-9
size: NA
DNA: TGTGCCAGCAGCTTCGGTCGGACAGCGAGCTCTGGAAACACCATATATTTT
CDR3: CASSFGRTASSGNTIYF

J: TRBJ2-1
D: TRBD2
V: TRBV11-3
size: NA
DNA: TGTGCCAGCAGCCCCCCTGGCGGGAGAGGAAGTGAGCAGTTCTTC
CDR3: CASSPPGGRGSEQFF

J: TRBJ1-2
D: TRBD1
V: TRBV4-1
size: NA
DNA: TGCGCCAGCAGCCAAGCTACGACAGGGGTTACCGTCTATGGCTACACCTTC
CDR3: CASSQATTGVTVYGYTF

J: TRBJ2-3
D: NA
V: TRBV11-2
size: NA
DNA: TGTGCCAGCAGCTTAGTGGTAGCGGTAAGCACAGATACGCAGTATTTT
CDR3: CASSLVVAVSTDTQYF

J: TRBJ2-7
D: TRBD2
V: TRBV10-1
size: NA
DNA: TGCGCCAGCAGTGAGTCAGTCGGGAGGGCCACAGGCTACGAGCAGTACTTC
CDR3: CASSESVGRATGYEQYF

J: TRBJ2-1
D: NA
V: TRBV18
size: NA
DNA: TGTGCCAGCTCACCACTTGGGGCCCCCTACAATGAGCAGTTCTTC
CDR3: CASSPLGAPYNEQFF

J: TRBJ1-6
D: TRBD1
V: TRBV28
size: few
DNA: TGTGCCAGCAGCCCGGGACAGCTAGTAAATTCACCCCTCCACTTT
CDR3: CASSPGQLVNSPLHF

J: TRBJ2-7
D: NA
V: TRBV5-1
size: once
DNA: TGCGCCAGCAGCTTTTGGGGGAGGGGGGCTGAAGAGCAGTACTTC
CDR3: CASSFWGRGAEEQYF

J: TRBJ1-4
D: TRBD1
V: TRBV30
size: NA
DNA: TGTGCCTGGGCTAAGGACAGGGCAGTTGAAAAACTGTTTTTT
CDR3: CAWAKDRAVEKLFF

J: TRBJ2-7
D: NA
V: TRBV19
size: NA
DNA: TGTGCCAGTAGTGTCAACCCGGGGTCCTACGAGCAGTACTTC
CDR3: CASSVNPGSYEQYF

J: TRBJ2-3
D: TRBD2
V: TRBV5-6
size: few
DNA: TGTGCCAGCAGCACCCGTCGGGTCGGTAGCGGGAGACGAACAGATACGCAGTATTTT
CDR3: CASSTRRVGSGRRTDTQYF

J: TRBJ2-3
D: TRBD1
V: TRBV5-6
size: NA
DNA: TGTGCCAGCAGCTTGAAGTCAGGGGGCTGGTATACGCAGTATTTT
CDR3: CASSLKSGGWYTQYF

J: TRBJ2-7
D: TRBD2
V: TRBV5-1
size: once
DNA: TGCGCCAGCCACTACGGGACTAGCGGGGTTGGGATGTACGAGCAGTACTTC
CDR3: CASHYGTSGVGMYEQYF

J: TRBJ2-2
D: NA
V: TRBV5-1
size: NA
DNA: TGCGCCAGCAGCTTGGGAGTCAGGGGTCTCGGGGAGCTGTTTTTT
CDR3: CASSLGVRGLGELFF

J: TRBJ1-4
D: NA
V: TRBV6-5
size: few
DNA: TGTGCCAGCAGTCCGCAGGGGGAAAAACTGTTTTTT
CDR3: CASSPQGEKLFF

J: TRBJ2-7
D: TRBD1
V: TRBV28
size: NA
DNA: TGTGCCAGCAGTGGGACAGGCCGAACCTACGAGCAGTACTTC
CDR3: CASSGTGRTYEQYF

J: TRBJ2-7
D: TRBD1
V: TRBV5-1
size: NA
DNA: TGCGCCAGCAGCTCGGTTTGGACAGGGGGGCCCGAACCCTCCTACGAGCAGTACTTC
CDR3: CASSSVWTGGPEPSYEQYF

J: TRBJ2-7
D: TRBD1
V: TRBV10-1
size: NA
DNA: TGCGCCAGCAGCCCCCTGGGACAGGGGGATGACGAGCAGTACTTC
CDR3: CASSPLGQGDDEQYF

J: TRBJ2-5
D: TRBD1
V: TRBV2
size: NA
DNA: TGTGCCAGCGGGGGACAGGGCCCACAAGAGACCCAGTACTTC
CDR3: CASGGQGPQETQYF

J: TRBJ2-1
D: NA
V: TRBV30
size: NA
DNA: TGTGCCTGGAGTGTAGGGGCAGGTCTCTACAATGAGCAGTTCTTC
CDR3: CAWSVGAGLYNEQFF

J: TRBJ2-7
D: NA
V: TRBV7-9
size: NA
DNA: TGTGCCAGCAGCTCGTCCGGGACCTACGAGCAGTACTTC
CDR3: CASSSSGTYEQYF

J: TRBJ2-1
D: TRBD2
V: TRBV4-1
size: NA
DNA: TGCGCCAGCAGCCAAGGTCCCAGCGGGAGAAATGAGCAGTTCTTC
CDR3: CASSQGPSGRNEQFF

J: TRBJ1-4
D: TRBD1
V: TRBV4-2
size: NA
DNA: TGTGCCAGCAGCCAAGAAGGCAGGACAGGGGGCGGGAAACTGTTTTTT
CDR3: CASSQEGRTGGGKLFF

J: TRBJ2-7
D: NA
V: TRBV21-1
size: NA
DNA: TGTGCCAGCAGCCAACTCTGGACAGGGCCCTACGAGCAGTACTTC
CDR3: CASSQLWTGPYEQYF

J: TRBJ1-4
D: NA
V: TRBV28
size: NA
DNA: TGTGCCAGCAGTTTACCTCCTCCGGGACGTAGGCGGGAAAATGAAAAACTGTTTTTT
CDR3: CASSLPPPGRRRENEKLFF

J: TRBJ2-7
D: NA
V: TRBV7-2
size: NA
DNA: TGTGCCAGCAGCCCAAACATTTATCTGTCCTACGAGCAGTACTTC
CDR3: CASSPNIYLSYEQYF

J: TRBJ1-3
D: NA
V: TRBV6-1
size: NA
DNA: TGTGCCAGCAGTGGGACACTCTCTGGAAACACCATATATTTT
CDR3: CASSGTLSGNTIYF

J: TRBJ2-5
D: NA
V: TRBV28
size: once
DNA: TGTGCCAGCAGTGGACGGGCAGGGGTAGAGACCCAGTACTTC
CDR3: CASSGRAGVETQYF

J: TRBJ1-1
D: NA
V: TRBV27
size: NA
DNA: TGTGCCAGCAGGGATGTGATGGGCATAGCTGAAGCTTTCTTT
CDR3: CASRDVMGIAEAFF

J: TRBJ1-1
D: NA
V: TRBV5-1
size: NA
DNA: TGCGCCAGCAGCTTGGATGGGGGGATTGAAGCTTTCTTT
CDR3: CASSLDGGIEAFF

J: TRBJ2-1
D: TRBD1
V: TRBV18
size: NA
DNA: TGTGCCAGCTCAACTACAGGGGTTTCCTACAATGAGCAGTTCTTC
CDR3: CASSTTGVSYNEQFF

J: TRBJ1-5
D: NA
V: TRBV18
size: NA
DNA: TGTGCCAGCTCACCCAGTCCAACAGGAGATCAGCCCCAGCATTTT
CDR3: CASSPSPTGDQPQHF

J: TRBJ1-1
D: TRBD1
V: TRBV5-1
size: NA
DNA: TGCGCCAGCAGCCCAGGACAGGGGGCGAACACTGAAGCTTTCTTT
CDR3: CASSPGQGANTEAFF

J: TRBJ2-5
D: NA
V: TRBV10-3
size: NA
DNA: TGTGCCATCAGTGAGTCGGCGGGGCCGTACTTC
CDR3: CAISESAGPYF

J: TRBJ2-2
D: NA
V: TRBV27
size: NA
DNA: TGTGCCAGCAGTTTAGGGCAGGGGGACTTCTTCACCGGGGAGCTGTTTTTT
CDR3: CASSLGQGDFFTGELFF

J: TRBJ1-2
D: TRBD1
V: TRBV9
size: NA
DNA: TGTGCCAGCAGCGTAGAGGGACAGGCGGCGATCGGCTACACCTTC
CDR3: CASSVEGQAAIGYTF

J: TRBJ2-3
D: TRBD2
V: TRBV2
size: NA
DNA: TGTGCCAGCAGAGTCTCACTAGCGGGAGCACAAGATACGCAGTATTTT
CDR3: CASRVSLAGAQDTQYF

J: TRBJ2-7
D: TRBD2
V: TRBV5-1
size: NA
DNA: TGCGCCAGCAGCTTGGGATTTCTAGCGGGGTCCCCCGAGCAGTACTTC
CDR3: CASSLGFLAGSPEQYF

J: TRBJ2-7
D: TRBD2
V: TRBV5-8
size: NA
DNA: TGTGCCAGCAGCTTGCGTTTAGCGGGAGGCCCCGAGCAGTACTTC
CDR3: CASSLRLAGGPEQYF

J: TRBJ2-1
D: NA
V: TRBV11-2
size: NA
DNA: TGTGCCAGTACTACAACATTACAAGCAGGGTCCTACAACGAGCAGTTCTTC
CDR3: CASTTTLQAGSYNEQFF

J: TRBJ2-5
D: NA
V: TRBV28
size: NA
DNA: TGTGCCAGCAGTTTATATCTGGAGGAGGAGACCCAGTACTTC
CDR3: CASSLYLEEETQYF

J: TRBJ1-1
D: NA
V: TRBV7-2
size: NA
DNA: TGTGCCAGCAGCTTAAGCAGGGGTTTGACTGAAGCTTTCTTT
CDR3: CASSLSRGLTEAFF

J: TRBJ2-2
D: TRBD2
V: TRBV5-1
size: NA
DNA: TGCGCCAGCAGCTTGAGGCTAGCGGGAGGGCCAGTCGGGGAGCTGTTTTTT
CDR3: CASSLRLAGGPVGELFF

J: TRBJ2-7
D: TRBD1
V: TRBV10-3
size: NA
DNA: TGTGCCATCAGTGGGGACAGGGGACCCTCCTACGAGCAGTACTTC
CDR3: CAISGDRGPSYEQYF

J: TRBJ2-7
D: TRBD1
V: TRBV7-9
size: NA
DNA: TGTGCGAGCAGCTCCGCCGGGACAGGGCGATACGAGCAGTACTTC
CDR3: CASSSAGTGRYEQYF

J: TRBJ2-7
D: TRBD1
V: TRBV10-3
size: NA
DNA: TGTGCCACCACGGGAAACGGACAGGGGTCGTCCTACGAGCAGTACTTC
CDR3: CATTGNGQGSSYEQYF

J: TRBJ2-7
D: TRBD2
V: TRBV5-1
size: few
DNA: TGCGCCAGCAGGACTACTAGCGGGAGCTACGAGCAGTACTTC
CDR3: CASRTTSGSYEQYF

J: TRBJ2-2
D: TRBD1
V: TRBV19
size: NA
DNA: TGTGCCAGTCACGACAGGGGGCAGCACACCGGGGAGCTGTTTTTT
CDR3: CASHDRGQHTGELFF

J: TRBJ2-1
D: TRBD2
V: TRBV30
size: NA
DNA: TGTGCCTGGAGAACTAGCGGGGAGCAGTTCTTC
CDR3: CAWRTSGEQFF

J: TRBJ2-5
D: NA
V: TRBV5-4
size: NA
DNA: TGTGCCAGCAGGATTGGGGGGAAAGAGACCCAGTACTTC
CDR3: CASRIGGKETQYF

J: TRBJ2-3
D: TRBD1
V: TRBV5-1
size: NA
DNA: TGCGCCAGCAGCTTGGGGTCAGGGGGCCCAGATACGCAGTATTTT
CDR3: CASSLGSGGPDTQYF